This entry concerns a single TCR beta chain. Those with alopecia areata gave lesional scalp punch biopsies and peripheral blood. Germline V gene sequence: CDR1 SEHNR, CDR2 FQNEAQ (reference sequence). This CDR3 has 14 residues. V was pared by 5 bases and J by 13 bases, with 23 bases between. The sample belongs to a study of CD8+ T cells in alopecia areata. Extracted RNA was reverse transcribed, and the resulting cDNA served as sequencing template. Profiling relied on immunoSEQ multiplex PCR, and the TCRdb table lists in-frame clones only, not all of them. The data hold some 15,000 clones, with 60% observed a single time.

The chain recombines TRBV7-9 with TRBJ1-2; D might be TRBD1 (5 bases). Sequencing was performed on skin. The receptor's source is a human donor with alopecia areata. DNA of the CDR3: TGTGCCAGCAGCCCCCCGGGGGTTCTTTATGGGGGCACCTTC. Amino acid sequence: CASSPPGVLYGGTF.